This entry describes one TCR beta chain. PCR was performed using 60 Vbeta and 13 Jbeta primers. TCRdb keeps only in-frame clones here, not all; method: immunoSEQ multiplex PCR. The table records 60,000 to 90,000 clones, 65% to 90% of them present only once. Per the germline V gene, CDR1 is SGHAT and CDR2 is FQNNGV. The CDR3 runs 16 residues. Germline trimming cut 4 bases from V and 2 bases from J; bases unmatched to any gene: 6. These data belong to a study of cytomegalovirus exposure and HLA in healthy donors. The clonotype originates from a man in his sixties or seventies in good health and CMV-seropositive. J is TRBJ2-7 and V is TRBV11-2; TRBD1 aligns across 12 bases. Input material: PBMCs. This CDR3 is CASSSPGTGGPYEQYF. CDR3 bases: TGTGCCAGCAGCTCGCCCGGGACAGGGGGCCCCTACGAGCAGTACTTC. The entire variable domain, with the rest obtained from reference TRBV11-2 and TRBJ2-7, is as follows: EAGVAQSPRYKIIEKRQSVAFWCNPISGHATLYWYQQILGQGPKLLIQFQNNGVVDDSQLPKDRFSAERLKGVDSTLKIQPAKLEDSAVYLCASSSPGTGGPYEQYFGPGTRLTVT.